This passage covers 5 T cell receptor beta chains from one sample sequenced in a study of graft-versus-host responses after intestinal transplantation. What these receptors recognize is not known. Profiled with immunoSEQ multiplex PCR; TCRdb holds only in-frame clones, not every one. The sample includes about 70,000 clones, about 94% of them seen just once. Sequencing used unstimulated CD8+ T cells sorted from spleen or lymph node cells, obtained before intestinal transplant. These receptors came from a human donor who received an intestinal transplant.

The chain has TRBV15 and TRBJ2-1, with D hard to call. Trimming stripped 0 bases from V and 8 bases from J, with 5 bases between. The CDR3 consists of 12 residues. CDR1 is LNHNV, CDR2 YYDKDF, per germline (reference sequence). In DNA form, the CDR3 reads TGTGCCACCAGCAGAGATAGGGATGAGCAGTTCTTC. Translated, it gives CATSRDRDEQFF.

This clone was detected only once. This rearrangement joins TRBV11-2 to TRBJ1-3, with a possible D match to TRBD1 (6 bases). The V gene's germline CDR1 is SGHAT and CDR2 FQNNGV. V shed 1 base and J shed 2 bases, with 6 bases lying between them. The CDR3 is 14 amino acids. The CDR3 is CASSLAGAGNTIYF. CDR3 coding DNA: TGTGCCAGCAGCTTAGCAGGGGCTGGAAACACCATATATTTT. Together with reference TRBV11-2 and TRBJ1-3, the CDR3 gives the full variable domain: EAGVAQSPRYKIIEKRQSVAFWCNPISGHATLYWYQQILGQGPKLLIQFQNNGVVDDSQLPKDRFSAERLKGVDSTLKIQPAKLEDSAVYLCASSLAGAGNTIYFGEGSWLTVV.

V is TRBV13 and J is TRBJ2-2; D might be TRBD1 or TRBD2, each matching 5 bases. The ends were cut back, 4 bases at V and 2 bases at J, with 20 bases in the middle. CDR3 length equals 18 residues. Germline V lookup: CDR1 PRHDT, CDR2 FYEKMQ (reference sequence). The CDR3 region has the DNA TGTGCCAGCAGCTCAACTACGTACCGGGACCGCAACACCGGGGAGCTGTTTTTT. It yields the protein CASSSTTYRDRNTGELFF. Based on the CDR3 plus reference TRBV13 and TRBJ2-2, the full variable domain is AAGVIQSPRHLIKEKRETATLKCYPIPRHDTVYWYQQGPGQDPQFLISFYEKMQSDKGSIPDRFSAQQFSDYHSELNMSSLELGDSALYFCASSSTTYRDRNTGELFFGEGSRLTVL.

This rearrangement joins TRBV27 to TRBJ2-7, with TRBD1 matching 10 bases. Germline assignment: CDR1 MNHEY and CDR2 SMNVEV (reference sequence). CDR3 length equals 15 residues. With V trimmed by 7 bases and J by 3 bases, 9 bases remained unmatched. CDR3 in amino acids: CASKWMGQGIYEQYF. The DNA for the CDR3 is TGTGCCAGCAAATGGATGGGACAGGGGATCTACGAGCAGTACTTC.

The chain joins TRBV11-2 to TRBJ2-1; tentative D call: TRBD2 (6 bases). The CDR3 length is 16 residues. V gave up 2 bases and J gave up 1 base, with 12 bases separating them. Looked up from germline, CDR1 is SGHAT and CDR2 is FQNNGV. CDR3 protein: CASSLPGEWSYNEQFF. CDR3 sequence (DNA): TGTGCCAGCAGCTTACCGGGAGAATGGTCCTACAATGAGCAGTTCTTC.